The 6 T cell receptor beta chains below all came from one sample that was sequenced in a study of blood T cell repertoires in COVID-19. TCRdb's table, derived via immunoSEQ multiplex PCR, lists solely in-frame clones and lacks some. The sample has approximately 150,000 clones; 88% are singletons. The sequencing sample was made of peripheral blood. These receptors originate from a man aged 45-65 years who had recovered from COVID-19.

The chain is built from TRBV5-5 and TRBJ1-5, with D possibly TRBD1 on 5 matching bases. The CDR3 sequence is 14 residues long. Trimming left V 3 bases short and J 0 bases short, with 7 bases between. CDR1 is SGHKS, CDR2 YYEKEE, per germline (reference sequence). The CDR3 DNA is TGTGCCAGCAGCTCCGACAGTAGCAATCAGCCCCAGCATTTT. Its translation: CASSSDSSNQPQHF.

The rearrangement links TRBV29-1 to TRBJ2-1; TRBD2 might be the D (5 bases). Trimming took 7 bases from V and 5 from J, leaving 9 bases between them. CDR1 and CDR2 (germline): SQVTM, ANQGSEA. The CDR3 runs to 11 residues. CDR3 region: CSGGLDNEQFF. The CDR3 DNA sequence: TGCAGCGGTGGACTGGACAATGAGCAGTTCTTC.

The chain joins TRBV5-5 to TRBJ2-5, with 10 nucleotides matching TRBD1. CDR1 and CDR2 from the germline V gene are SGHKS and YYEKEE (reference sequence). J lost 1 base, V lost 6 bases, and 3 bases had no gene match. The CDR3 length is 14 residues. Written as DNA, the CDR3 is TGTGCCAGCACCCGGACAGGGGGCCAAGAGACCCAGTACTTC. This encodes CASTRTGGQETQYF.

The chain employs TRBV6-5 and TRBJ1-5; D is unclear. Trimming took off 5 bases at V and 2 bases at J, with 7 bases between the two ends. Germline V gene sequence: CDR1 MNHEY, CDR2 SVGAGI. This CDR3 has 13 residues. The CDR3: CASSPQGNQPQHF. Here the CDR3 DNA reads TGTGCCAGCAGTCCCCAGGGCAATCAGCCCCAGCATTTT.

This clone was found once. The gene calls are TRBV28 and TRBJ1-6, with D unclear. Germline CDR1 is MDHEN and CDR2 is SYDVKM. V lost 6 bases to trimming and J lost 7 bases, with 16 bases between them. This CDR3 contains 15 residues. This CDR3 reads CASSSPGSQNSPLHF. In DNA, the CDR3 is TGTGCCAGCAGCTCCCCCGGGTCTCAGAATTCACCCCTCCACTTT.

The rearrangement uses TRBV9 and TRBJ1-2, with D tentatively TRBD1 (6 bases). Trimming removed 3 bases from V and 5 bases from J, with 8 bases in between. Germline-derived CDR1 and CDR2 are SGDLS and YYNGEE. The length of the CDR3 is 12 residues. The CDR3 here is CASSARGYGYTF. The CDR3 DNA is TGTGCCAGCAGCGCTAGGGGGTATGGCTACACCTTC.